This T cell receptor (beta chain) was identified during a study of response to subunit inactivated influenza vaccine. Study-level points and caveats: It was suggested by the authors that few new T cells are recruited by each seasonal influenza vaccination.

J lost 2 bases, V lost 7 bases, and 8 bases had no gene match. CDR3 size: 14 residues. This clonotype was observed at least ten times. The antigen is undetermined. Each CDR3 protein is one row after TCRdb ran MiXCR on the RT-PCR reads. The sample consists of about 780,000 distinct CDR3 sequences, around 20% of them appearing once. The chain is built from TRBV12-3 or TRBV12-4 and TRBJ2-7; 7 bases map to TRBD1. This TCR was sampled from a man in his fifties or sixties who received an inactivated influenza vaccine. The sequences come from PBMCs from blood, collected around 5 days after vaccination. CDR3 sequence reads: CASTRTGVTYEQYF. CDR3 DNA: TGTGCCAGCACCCGGACAGGTGTTACCTACGAGCAGTACTTC.